The clone carrying this TCR beta chain ranks as medium-sized. Its cognate antigen is unknown. The entry originates in a study of T-cell reconstitution after alpha-beta-depleted transplantation in children. Researchers prepared the TCRbeta library using unique molecular identifiers, the study reports. MiXCR, applied by TCRdb to the PCR reads, yields one record per CDR3 protein. In the table there are about 8,700 distinct CDR3 sequences, about 15% of which are singletons. Overall study results and limits: Hyperexpanded clones declined; after one year, newly produced T cells mostly supplied diversity. Several hundred expanded graft clones reportedly were the source of alpha-beta T cells about two months after transplant. The study traced high day-60 TCRbeta diversity in some patients to surviving recipient T cells and thymic progenitors.

The germline V gene has CDR1 GTSNPN and CDR2 SVGIG (reference sequence). The CDR3 consists of 15 residues. V lost 3 bases and J lost 9; bases outside the gene matches: 14. The rearrangement links TRBV30 to TRBJ2-4; 7 bases are shared with TRBD1. The input for sequencing was PBMCs, mostly from graft donor cells, taken 60 days after TCRalphabeta/CD19-depleted stem cell transplant. This receptor was taken from a male patient aged 5 to 17 who had a stem cell transplant for acute lymphoblastic leukemia, so the T cells may come from the graft donor. The CDR3 bases are TGTGCCTGGAGCCGACAGGGAGTGACCAGTACCATTCAGTACTTC. This sequence encodes CAWSRQGVTSTIQYF.